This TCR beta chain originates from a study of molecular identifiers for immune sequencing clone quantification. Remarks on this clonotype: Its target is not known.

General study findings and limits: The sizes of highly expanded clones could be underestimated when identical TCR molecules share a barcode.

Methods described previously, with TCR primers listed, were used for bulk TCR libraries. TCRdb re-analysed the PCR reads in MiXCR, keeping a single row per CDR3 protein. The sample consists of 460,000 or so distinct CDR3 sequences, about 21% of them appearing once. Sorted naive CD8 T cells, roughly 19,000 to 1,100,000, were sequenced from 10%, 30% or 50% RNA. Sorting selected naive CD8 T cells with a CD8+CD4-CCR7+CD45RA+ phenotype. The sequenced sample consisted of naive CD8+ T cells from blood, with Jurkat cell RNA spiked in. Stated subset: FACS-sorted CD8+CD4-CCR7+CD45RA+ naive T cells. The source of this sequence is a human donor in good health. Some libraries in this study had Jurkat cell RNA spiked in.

The CDR3: CASSLEARGLEPNTGELFF. CDR3 bases: TGTGCCAGCAGTTTAGAGGCCAGGGGGCTTGAGCCGAACACCGGGGAGCTGTTTTTT. The gene calls are TRBV12-3 or TRBV12-4 and TRBJ2-2, with TRBD1 matching over 8 bases. J gave up 0 bases and V 1 base, and 10 bases lay outside the gene matches. The CDR3 runs 19 residues.